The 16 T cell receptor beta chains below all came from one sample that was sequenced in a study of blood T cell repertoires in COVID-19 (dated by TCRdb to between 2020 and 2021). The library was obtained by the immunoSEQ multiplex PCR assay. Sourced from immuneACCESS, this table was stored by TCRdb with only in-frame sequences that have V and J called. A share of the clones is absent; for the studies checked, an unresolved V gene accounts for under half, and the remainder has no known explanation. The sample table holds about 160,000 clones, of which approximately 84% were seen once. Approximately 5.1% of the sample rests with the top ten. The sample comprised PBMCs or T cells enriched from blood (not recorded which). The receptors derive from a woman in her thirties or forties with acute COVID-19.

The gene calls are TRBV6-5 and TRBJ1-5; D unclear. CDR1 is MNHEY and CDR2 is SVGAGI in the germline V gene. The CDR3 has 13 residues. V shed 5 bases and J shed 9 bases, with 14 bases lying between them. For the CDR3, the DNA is TGTGCCAGCAGTCTTCGAAGCGAAGGGCCCCAGCATTTT. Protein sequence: CASSLRSEGPQHF.

CDR3: CASTLSGNGYTF. CDR3 bases: TGTGCCAGCACCCTTTCGGGGAACGGCTACACCTTC. This sequence joins TRBV28 and TRBJ1-2, with unresolved D. The ends were cut back, 7 bases at V and 8 bases at J, with 14 bases in the middle. This CDR3 is 12 amino acids long. Germline lookup yields CDR1 MDHEN and CDR2 SYDVKM.

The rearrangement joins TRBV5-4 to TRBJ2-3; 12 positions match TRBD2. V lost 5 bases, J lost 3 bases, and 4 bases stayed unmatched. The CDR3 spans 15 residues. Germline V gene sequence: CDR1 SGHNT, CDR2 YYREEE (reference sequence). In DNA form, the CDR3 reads TGTGCCAGCAGAGGACTAGCGGGAAAGACAGATACGCAGTATTTT. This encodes CASRGLAGKTDTQYF.

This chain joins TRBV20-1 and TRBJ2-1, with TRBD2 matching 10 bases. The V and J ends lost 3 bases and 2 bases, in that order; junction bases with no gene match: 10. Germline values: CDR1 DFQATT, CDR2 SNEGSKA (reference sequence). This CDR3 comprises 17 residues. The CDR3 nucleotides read TGCAGTGCTAGTTATCTTTTACTAGCGGGAACCTACAATGAGCAGTTCTTC. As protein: CSASYLLLAGTYNEQFF.

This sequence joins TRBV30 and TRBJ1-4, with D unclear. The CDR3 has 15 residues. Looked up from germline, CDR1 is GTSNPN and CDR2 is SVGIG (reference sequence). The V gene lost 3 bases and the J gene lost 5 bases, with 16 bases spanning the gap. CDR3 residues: CAWSGMTLGNEKLFF. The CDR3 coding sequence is TGTGCCTGGAGCGGGATGACTTTGGGAAATGAAAAACTGTTTTTT.

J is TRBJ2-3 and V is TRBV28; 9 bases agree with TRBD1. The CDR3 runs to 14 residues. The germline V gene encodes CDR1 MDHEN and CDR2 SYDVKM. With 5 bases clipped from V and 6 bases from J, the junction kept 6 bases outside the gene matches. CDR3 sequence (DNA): TGTGCCAGCAGTGAGGGGACAGGGTGGGATACGCAGTATTTT. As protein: CASSEGTGWDTQYF. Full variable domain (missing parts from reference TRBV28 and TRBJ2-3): DVKVTQSSRYLVKRTGEKVFLECVQDMDHENMFWYRQDPGLGLRLIYFSYDVKMKEKGDIPEGYSVSREKKERFSLILESASTNQTSMYLCASSEGTGWDTQYFGPGTRLTVL.

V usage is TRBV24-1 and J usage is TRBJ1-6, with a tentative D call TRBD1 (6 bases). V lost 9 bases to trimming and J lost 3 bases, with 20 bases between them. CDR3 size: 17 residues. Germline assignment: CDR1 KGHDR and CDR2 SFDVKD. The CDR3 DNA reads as TGTGCCACCCCCCCGAGGCAGGGGCCCCTCTATAATTCACCCCTCCACTTT. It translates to CATPPRQGPLYNSPLHF.

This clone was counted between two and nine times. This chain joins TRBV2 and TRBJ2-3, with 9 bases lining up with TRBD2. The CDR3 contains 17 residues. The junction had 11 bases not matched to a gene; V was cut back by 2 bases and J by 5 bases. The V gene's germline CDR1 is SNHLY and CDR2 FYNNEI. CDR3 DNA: TGTGCCAGCAGTGAATTGGGGTTAGCGGGAGAGAAAGATACGCAGTATTTT. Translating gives CASSELGLAGEKDTQYF.

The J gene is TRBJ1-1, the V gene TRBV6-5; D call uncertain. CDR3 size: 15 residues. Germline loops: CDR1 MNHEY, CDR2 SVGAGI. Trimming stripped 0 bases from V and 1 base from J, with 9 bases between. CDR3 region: CASSYSPGRNTEAFF. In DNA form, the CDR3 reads TGTGCCAGCAGTTACTCGCCGGGGAGGAACACTGAAGCTTTCTTT.

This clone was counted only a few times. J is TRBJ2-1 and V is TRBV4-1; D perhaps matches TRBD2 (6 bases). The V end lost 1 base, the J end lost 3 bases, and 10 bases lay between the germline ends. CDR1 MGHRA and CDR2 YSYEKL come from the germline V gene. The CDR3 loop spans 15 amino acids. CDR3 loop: CASSQVEGIYNEQFF. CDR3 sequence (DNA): TGCGCCAGCAGCCAAGTGGAGGGCATCTACAATGAGCAGTTCTTC.

The CDR3 protein is CASSMGRDYYSNQPQHF. The CDR3, as DNA: TGTGCCAGTAGTATGGGCCGGGACTACTATAGCAATCAGCCCCAGCATTTT. The chain has TRBV19 and TRBJ1-5; tentatively, D is TRBD1 (5 bases). The germline V and J ends were trimmed by 3 bases and 0 bases, with 15 bases remaining between them. This CDR3 is built from 17 residues. The germline V gene has CDR1 LNHDA and CDR2 SQIVND (reference sequence).

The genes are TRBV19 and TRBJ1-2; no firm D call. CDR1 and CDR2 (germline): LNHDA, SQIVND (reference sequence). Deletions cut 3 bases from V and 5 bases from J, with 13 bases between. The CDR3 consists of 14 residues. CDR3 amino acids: CASSMAGYLYGYTF. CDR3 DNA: TGTGCCAGTAGTATGGCAGGCTATTTGTATGGCTACACCTTC. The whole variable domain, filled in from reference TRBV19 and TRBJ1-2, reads DGGITQSPKYLFRKEGQNVTLSCEQNLNHDAMYWYRQDPGQGLRLIYYSQIVNDFQKGDIAEGYSVSREKKESFPLTVTSAQKNPTAFYLCASSMAGYLYGYTFGSGTRLTVV.

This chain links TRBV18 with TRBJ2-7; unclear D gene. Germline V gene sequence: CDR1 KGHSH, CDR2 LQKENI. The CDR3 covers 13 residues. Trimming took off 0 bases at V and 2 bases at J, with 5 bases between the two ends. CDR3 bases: TGTGCCAGCTCACCACCAGCACCCTACGAGCAGTACTTC. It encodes CASSPPAPYEQYF.

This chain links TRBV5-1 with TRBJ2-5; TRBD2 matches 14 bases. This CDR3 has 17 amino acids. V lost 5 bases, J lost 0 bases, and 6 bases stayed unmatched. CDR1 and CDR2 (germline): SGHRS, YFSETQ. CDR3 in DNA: TGCGCCAGCAGTCCCGGACTAGCGGGAGGACACCAAGAGACCCAGTACTTC. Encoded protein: CASSPGLAGGHQETQYF.

The CDR3, as DNA: TGTGCCAGCAGCAGACTCGGGACTAGCGGTCACAATGAGCAGTTCTTC. It is translated as CASSRLGTSGHNEQFF. The chain carries TRBV11-2 and TRBJ2-1, with 11 nucleotides matching TRBD2. CDR3 size: 16 residues. The V segment lost 5 bases and the J segment 5 bases; nucleotides outside the gene matches: 8. Germline V gene lookup returns CDR1 SGHAT and CDR2 FQNNGV.

CDR3 in DNA: TGTGCCAGCAGTGACTACCTCGAGCAGTACTTC. Its translation: CASSDYLEQYF. The V gene is TRBV11-2, the J gene TRBJ2-7, with a possible D match to TRBD2 (5 bases). The V gene's germline CDR1 is SGHAT and CDR2 FQNNGV. This CDR3 has 11 amino acids. V was shortened by 6 bases and J by 6 bases, with 9 bases between the two germline ends.